This T cell receptor (beta chain) stems from a study of blood T cell repertoires in COVID-19. The CDR3 runs to 15 residues. Germline lookup yields CDR1 KGHSH and CDR2 LQKENI. The V and J ends lost 3 bases and 5 bases, in that order; junction bases with no gene match: 6. This table comes from immunoSEQ multiplex PCR, and its TCRdb copy is limited to in-frame clones, with some not included. The data contain hundreds of thousands of clones, 80% to 90% of them singletons. The chain carries TRBV18 and TRBJ2-1, with 8 bases lining up with TRBD2. Specimen: PBMCs or T cells enriched from blood (not recorded which). The TCR originated in a woman aged 18 to 35 who had recovered from COVID-19. The DNA for the CDR3 is TGTGCCAGCTCACCCGCTAGCGGGTGGAACAATGAGCAGTTCTTC. Encoded protein: CASSPASGWNNEQFF.